These T cell receptor beta chains were read from a single sample in a study of post-analysis software for immune sequencing data. TCRdb called the PCR reads again in MiXCR, with one record for every CDR3 protein. This table holds around 200,000 distinct CDR3 sequences, 29% found once. The sequenced sample was blood. These receptors originate from a girl aged 2-17 years with multiple sclerosis. Each CDR3 is given with its conserved first and last residue. Fields, in order: CDR3 protein, CDR3 DNA, J gene, V gene, clone size, D gene. D genes are given only for firm matches. Some rows mark clone size as missing; the rest say once, few, many or name a class of expanded clone.

CASSPDGGPYNEQFF | TGCGCCAGCAGCCCAGATGGGGGGCCCTACAATGAGCAGTTCTTC | TRBJ2-1 | TRBV5-1 | once | .
CASSLGSGANVLTF | TGCGCCAGCAGCCTCGGATCCGGGGCCAACGTCCTGACTTTC | TRBJ2-6 | TRBV5-1 | many | .
CASSLGGGMNTEAFF | TGTGCCAGCAGTTTGGGAGGGGGAATGAACACTGAAGCTTTCTTT | TRBJ1-1 | TRBV28 | . | .
CATSRLGGQRDTQYF | TGTGCCACCAGCAGACTCGGGGGGCAGAGAGATACGCAGTATTTT | TRBJ2-3 | TRBV15 | . | .
CASSGDSSGANVLTF | TGTGCCAGCAGTGGAGATTCCTCTGGGGCCAACGTCCTGACTTTC | TRBJ2-6 | TRBV6-6 | many | .
CASSLAYSPLAKNIQYF | TGTGCCAGCAGCTTAGCTTACAGTCCCTTAGCCAAAAACATTCAGTACTTC | TRBJ2-4 | TRBV7-2 | few | .
CASTRQAINYGYTF | TGTGCCAGCACCCGACAGGCTATTAACTATGGCTACACCTTC | TRBJ1-2 | TRBV12-3/TRBV12-4 | . | .
CASSEYMLAGAGETQYF | TGTGCCAGCAGTGAATATATGCTAGCGGGAGCGGGGGAGACCCAGTACTTC | TRBJ2-5 | TRBV25-1 | many | TRBD2
CVSSQVGSGSTDTQYF | TGTGTCAGCAGCCAAGTGGGTAGCGGGAGCACAGATACGCAGTATTTT | TRBJ2-3 | TRBV3-1 | . | TRBD2
CSGGTGGYRETQYF | TGCAGCGGGGGGACAGGGGGCTATCGAGAGACCCAGTACTTC | TRBJ2-5 | TRBV29-1 | many | TRBD1
CASSLGLARSTDTQYF | TGTGCCAGCAGCTTAGGACTAGCGAGAAGCACAGATACGCAGTATTTT | TRBJ2-3 | TRBV7-8 | many | TRBD2
CASSPATDTQYF | TGTGCCAGCAGTCCCGCGACAGATACGCAGTATTTT | TRBJ2-3 | TRBV28 | many | .
CASSEFAGSGYTF | TGTGCCAGCAGTGAATTCGCGGGGTCTGGCTACACCTTC | TRBJ1-2 | TRBV6-1 | many | .
CASSYKSWGGNQPQHF | TGTGCCAGCAGTTACAAGTCGTGGGGGGGCAATCAGCCCCAGCATTTT | TRBJ1-5 | TRBV6-6 | few | .
CASSQDGLAGGLRSSYEQYF | TGTGCCAGCAGCCAAGATGGCCTAGCGGGGGGCCTGAGGAGCTCCTACGAGCAGTACTTC | TRBJ2-7 | TRBV6-9 | . | TRBD2
CASSPIYRGENTGELFF | TGTGCCAGCAGTCCAATTTACAGGGGGGAAAACACTGGGGAGCTGTTTTTT | TRBJ2-2 | TRBV28 | . | TRBD1
CASSLGGQHQPQHF | TGCGCCAGCAGCTTGGGCGGACAGCATCAGCCCCAGCATTTT | TRBJ1-5 | TRBV5-1 | . | .
CAWSRQGGNQPQHF | TGTGCCTGGAGCCGACAGGGTGGCAATCAGCCCCAGCATTTT | TRBJ1-5 | TRBV30 | few | TRBD1
CASSLEAQKNPSYSPLHF | TGCGCCAGCAGCTTGGAAGCCCAAAAGAACCCGTCTTATTCACCCCTCCACTTT | TRBJ1-6 | TRBV5-1 | few | .
CASSPGLANPYNEQFF | TGTGCCAGCAGCCCGGGACTAGCGAACCCCTACAATGAGCAGTTCTTC | TRBJ2-1 | TRBV14 | . | TRBD2
CAGSLSRSAKNIQYF | TGTGCCGGCAGCTTAAGTAGGAGTGCCAAAAACATTCAGTACTTC | TRBJ2-4 | TRBV7-9 | . | .
CASSSWTGSYEQYF | TGTGCCAGCAGTTCCTGGACAGGCTCCTACGAGCAGTACTTC | TRBJ2-7 | TRBV28 | few | TRBD1
CASSQEGAVANYGYTF | TGTGCCAGCAGCCAAGAGGGCGCGGTAGCTAACTATGGCTACACCTTC | TRBJ1-2 | TRBV3-1 | . | .
CASSPTGGGNQPQHF | TGTGCCAGCAGCCCGACAGGGGGAGGCAATCAGCCCCAGCATTTT | TRBJ1-5 | TRBV3-1 | few | TRBD1
CSARDERLNEKLFF | TGCAGTGCTAGAGATGAACGGCTTAATGAAAAACTGTTTTTT | TRBJ1-4 | TRBV20-1 | many | .
CASREREVGPGEQFF | TGTGCCAGCAGAGAGCGGGAGGTAGGGCCCGGGGAGCAGTTCTTC | TRBJ2-1 | TRBV6-1 | few | TRBD2
CASKGGNFYNSPLHF | TGTGCCAGCAAGGGGGGCAATTTTTATAATTCACCCCTCCACTTT | TRBJ1-6 | TRBV12-3/TRBV12-4 | . | .
CSVPPQGGSGYNEQFF | TGCAGCGTTCCCCCCCAAGGAGGGAGCGGCTACAATGAGCAGTTCTTC | TRBJ2-1 | TRBV29-1 | many | .
CSARFPPSTDTQYF | TGCAGTGCTAGATTTCCCCCCAGCACAGATACGCAGTATTTT | TRBJ2-3 | TRBV20-1 | many | .
CASSLRDRGYNEQFF | TGTGCCAGCAGCCTCCGGGACAGGGGTTACAATGAGCAGTTCTTC | TRBJ2-1 | TRBV12-3/TRBV12-4 | many | TRBD1
CASSQERTGGYGYTF | TGTGCCAGCAGCCAAGAAAGGACAGGGGGCTATGGCTACACCTTC | TRBJ1-2 | TRBV4-2 | many | TRBD1
CASSLGRVSNQPQHF | TGTGCCAGCAGCTTAGGGAGGGTTAGCAATCAGCCCCAGCATTTT | TRBJ1-5 | TRBV7-2 | few | .
CASSLPTFGGYTF | TGTGCCAGCAGCTTGCCAACGTTCGGTGGCTACACCTTC | TRBJ1-2 | TRBV5-6 | many | .
CASSTEGVRLDTQYF | TGTGCCAGCAGTACCGAGGGGGTCCGATTGGATACGCAGTATTTT | TRBJ2-3 | TRBV28 | many | .
CASSRSGGGNYEQYF | TGTGCCAGCAGCCGTAGCGGGGGCGGCAACTACGAGCAGTACTTC | TRBJ2-7 | TRBV7-9 | . | TRBD2
CASSASDSYEQYF | TGTGCCAGCAGTGCTAGCGACTCCTACGAGCAGTACTTC | TRBJ2-7 | TRBV2 | few | .
CASRRREGGRRGGEQFF | TGCGCCAGCAGACGTCGGGAGGGCGGGAGAAGGGGAGGTGAGCAGTTCTTC | TRBJ2-1 | TRBV5-1 | . | TRBD2
CASSQDLGQGYTEAFF | TGCGCCAGCAGCCAAGATTTGGGACAGGGGTACACTGAAGCTTTCTTT | TRBJ1-1 | TRBV4-1 | few | TRBD1
CASRGTDTQYF | TGCGCCAGCAGGGGTACAGATACGCAGTATTTT | TRBJ2-3 | TRBV10-2 | many | .
CASSRRGGKAFF | TGTGCCAGCAGCCGACGGGGGGGTAAAGCTTTCTTT | TRBJ1-1 | TRBV3-1 | once | .
CASSYRGQVYNEQFF | TGTGCCAGCAGCTACCGGGGACAGGTTTACAATGAGCAGTTCTTC | TRBJ2-1 | TRBV28 | . | TRBD1
CASSQAGSGTGGLNEKLFF | TGTGCCAGCAGCCAAGCAGGTTCGGGGACAGGGGGCCTTAATGAAAAACTGTTTTTT | TRBJ1-4 | TRBV4-2 | . | TRBD1
CASLPGTSGANVLTF | TGTGCCAGTCTCCCCGGGACCTCTGGGGCCAACGTCCTGACTTTC | TRBJ2-6 | TRBV19 | few | .
CSARGDRVDIQYF | TGCAGTGCTAGAGGGGACAGGGTGGACATTCAGTACTTC | TRBJ2-4 | TRBV20-1 | . | TRBD1